This T cell receptor beta chain originates from a study of T-cell memory formation after mild COVID-19 (dated by TCRdb to about 2021). Notes on the research overall: TCR sequence clusters from the two donors were found to be largely donor specific. Longitudinal TCRalpha and TCRbeta repertoire sequencing tracked T-cell clones expanding and contracting after mild COVID-19 in a couple of donors. The cohort was made up of two young adult volunteers, one female and one male, who were previously healthy.

CDR1 and CDR2 are drawn from the germline V gene (reference sequence): SEHNR, FQNEAQ. Germline trimming: 3 bases from V, 5 bases from J; junction bases outside gene matches: 6. Measured from the cysteine to the phenylalanine, the CDR3 is 14 residues long. Only the CDR3 portion is preserved as DNA: 42 bases, with reading frame beginning at the first base. Ficoll-Paque density gradient centrifugation was the method used to isolate PBMCs. The paper as a whole reports these results and caveats: Clones contracting from day 15 to 85 had balanced CD4/CD8 phenotypes, while a second wave expanding from day 15 to 37 was biased towards CD4+. Contracting CD4+ clones turned up mainly in the CM and EM memory subsets, whereas EMRA was where CD8+ clones were enriched. Only a couple of mild cases were covered by the study, and larger cohorts that include severe cases with pre-infection samples were considered necessary. Some responding clones were found in pre-infection memory, which suggests that pre-existing cross-reactive memory T cells took part in the SARS-CoV-2 response. Whether the second-wave clones peaking on day 37 were SARS-CoV-2 specific was not confirmed.

These reads were obtained on an Illumina NovaSeq 6000. cDNA libraries for TCRalpha and TCRbeta were prepared by 5'RACE using constant-segment primers, with sample barcodes and unique molecular identifiers added. RNA was extracted from every sample with Trizol reagent. Library amplification was performed in two PCR steps, and a second sample barcode and Illumina TruSeq adapters were introduced in the second step. Sequencing of libraries was performed on an Illumina NovaSeq with 2 x 150 bp paired-end reads. The authors processed their data as follows. Demultiplexing of reads and collapsing into UMI-guided consensus sequences were performed with migec v1.2.7. Using mixcr v2.1.11, UMI consensuses were aligned to TRA and TRB V and J templates and then assembled into clonotypes. Expanded or contracted clonotypes were those called significant by both edgeR and NoisET, with noise models trained on biological replicates. edgeR calls used a false discovery rate-adjusted p below 0.01 and a log2 fold-change threshold of 1. PCA with hierarchical clustering of max-normalized trajectories of the 1000 most abundant clonotypes was used as exploratory dynamics analysis. The CD4 or CD8 phenotype of responding clones was assigned using the separately sequenced CD4+ and CD8+ repertoires. TCRdb reprocessed the public reads (quality trimming at Q25 with fastp, clone calling with MiXCR) and kept in-frame beta chains. Each entry is one CDR3 protein sequence, shown with its most common DNA and genes. In this record, the V and J calls reflect TCRdb's handling and not the investigators' own analysis. The sample contains under 400,000 distinct CDR3 sequences, roughly 21% of them found a single time. The biggest ten clones account for under 15% of the sample.

The sample holds a few counts of this clonotype. It has no known antigen specificity. No base quality information exists; no much larger clone differs at one position. The chain employs TRBV7-9 and TRBJ1-1; 7 nucleotides in the junction match TRBD1. Material: PBMCs or a T cell subset sorted from them (not recorded which). The source of this sequence is an adult woman who had mild COVID-19 (a few samples of this study predate the infection). The sample titles of this study are shuffled in the database, so cell type and time point are left out; the donor was told from shared clones. The nucleotides are TGTGCCAGCAGCTTCACCCAGGGGGGAACTGAAGCTTTCTTT. This encodes CASSFTQGGTEAFF.